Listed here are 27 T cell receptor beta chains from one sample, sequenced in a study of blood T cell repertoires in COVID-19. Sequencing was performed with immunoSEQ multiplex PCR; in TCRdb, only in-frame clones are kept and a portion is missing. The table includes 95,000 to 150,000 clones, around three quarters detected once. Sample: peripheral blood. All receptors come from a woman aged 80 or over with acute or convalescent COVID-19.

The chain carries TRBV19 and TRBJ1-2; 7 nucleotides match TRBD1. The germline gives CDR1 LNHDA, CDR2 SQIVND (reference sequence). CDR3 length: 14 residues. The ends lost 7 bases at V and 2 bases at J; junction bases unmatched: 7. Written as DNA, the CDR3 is TGTGCCAGTATCGAGAACAGGGGAAACTATGGCTACACCTTC. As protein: CASIENRGNYGYTF.

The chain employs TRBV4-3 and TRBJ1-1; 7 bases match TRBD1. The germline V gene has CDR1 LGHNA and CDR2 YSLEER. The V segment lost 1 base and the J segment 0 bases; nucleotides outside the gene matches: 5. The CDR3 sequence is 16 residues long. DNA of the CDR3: TGCGCCAGCAGCCAAGCCCTCAGGGGGATGAACACTGAAGCTTTCTTT. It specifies CASSQALRGMNTEAFF.

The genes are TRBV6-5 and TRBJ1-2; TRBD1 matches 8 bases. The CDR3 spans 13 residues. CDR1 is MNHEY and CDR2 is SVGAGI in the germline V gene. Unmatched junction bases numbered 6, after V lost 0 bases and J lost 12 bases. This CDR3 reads CASSYSGQEGHTF. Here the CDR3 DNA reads TGTGCCAGCAGTTACTCGGGACAGGAGGGGCACACCTTC.

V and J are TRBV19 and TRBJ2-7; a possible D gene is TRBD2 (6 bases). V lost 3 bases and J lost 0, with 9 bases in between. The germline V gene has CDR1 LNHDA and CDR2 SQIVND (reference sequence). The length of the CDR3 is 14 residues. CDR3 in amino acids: CASSMGLISYEQYF. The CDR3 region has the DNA TGTGCCAGTAGTATGGGACTGATCTCCTACGAGCAGTACTTC.

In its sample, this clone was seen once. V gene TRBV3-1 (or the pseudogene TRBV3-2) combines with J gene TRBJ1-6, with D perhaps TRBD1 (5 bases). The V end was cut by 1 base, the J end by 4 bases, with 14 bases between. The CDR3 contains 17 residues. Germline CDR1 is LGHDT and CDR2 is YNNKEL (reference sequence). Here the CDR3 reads CASSQGSSQGYNSPLHF. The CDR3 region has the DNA TGTGCCAGCAGCCAAGGCTCGAGTCAGGGATATAATTCACCCCTCCACTTT.

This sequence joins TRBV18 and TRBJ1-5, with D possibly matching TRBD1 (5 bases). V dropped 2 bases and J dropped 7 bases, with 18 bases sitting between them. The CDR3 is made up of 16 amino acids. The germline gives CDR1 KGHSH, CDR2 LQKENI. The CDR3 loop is CASSPWGSGRGQPQHF. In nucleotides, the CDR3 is TGTGCCAGCTCACCATGGGGGAGCGGGCGAGGCCAGCCCCAGCATTTT. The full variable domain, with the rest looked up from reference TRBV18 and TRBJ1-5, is NAGVMQNPRHLVRRRGQEARLRCSPMKGHSHVYWYRQLPEEGLKFMVYLQKENIIDESGMPKERFSAEFPKEGPSILRIQQVVRGDSAAYFCASSPWGSGRGQPQHFGDGTRLSIL.

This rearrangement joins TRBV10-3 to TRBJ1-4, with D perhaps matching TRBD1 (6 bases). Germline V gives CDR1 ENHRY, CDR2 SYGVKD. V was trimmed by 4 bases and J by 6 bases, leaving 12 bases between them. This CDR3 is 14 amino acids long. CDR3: CAISGGQGDEKLFF. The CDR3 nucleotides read TGTGCCATCAGTGGGGGGCAGGGTGATGAAAAACTGTTTTTT.

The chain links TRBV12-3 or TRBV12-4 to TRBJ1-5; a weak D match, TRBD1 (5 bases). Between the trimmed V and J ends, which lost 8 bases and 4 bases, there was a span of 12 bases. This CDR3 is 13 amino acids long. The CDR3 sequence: CASQGTTNQPQHF. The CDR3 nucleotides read TGTGCCAGCCAAGGGACTACTAATCAGCCCCAGCATTTT.

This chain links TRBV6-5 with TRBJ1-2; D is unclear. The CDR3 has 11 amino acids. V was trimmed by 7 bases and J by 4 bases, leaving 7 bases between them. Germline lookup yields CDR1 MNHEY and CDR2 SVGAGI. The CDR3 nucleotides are TGTGCCAGCAAGGAGATCTATGGCTACACCTTC. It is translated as CASKEIYGYTF.

In nucleotides, the CDR3 is TGCGCCAGCAGCTTGGTACCTAGCGGGAGCCAAGAGACCCAGTACTTC. It encodes CASSLVPSGSQETQYF. The chain couples TRBV5-1 to TRBJ2-5; 10 nucleotides match TRBD2. Germline trimming cut 0 bases from V and 1 base from J; bases unmatched to any gene: 3. The germline CDR1 and CDR2 sequences are SGHRS and YFSETQ. The CDR3 extends over 16 amino acids.

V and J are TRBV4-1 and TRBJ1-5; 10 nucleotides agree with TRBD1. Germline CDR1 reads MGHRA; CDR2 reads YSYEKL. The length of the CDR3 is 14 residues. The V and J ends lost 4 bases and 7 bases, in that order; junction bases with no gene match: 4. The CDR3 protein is CASSPGTGEQPQHF. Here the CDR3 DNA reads TGCGCCAGCAGCCCAGGGACAGGGGAACAGCCCCAGCATTTT.

CDR3 residues: CATAGQYQETQYF. In nucleotides, the CDR3 is TGTGCCACAGCAGGACAGTACCAAGAGACCCAGTACTTC. This rearrangement joins TRBV11-2 to TRBJ2-5, with a possible D match to TRBD1 (6 bases). Germline V gives CDR1 SGHAT, CDR2 FQNNGV. The CDR3 runs to 13 residues. V gave up 10 bases and J gave up 0 bases, with 12 bases separating them.

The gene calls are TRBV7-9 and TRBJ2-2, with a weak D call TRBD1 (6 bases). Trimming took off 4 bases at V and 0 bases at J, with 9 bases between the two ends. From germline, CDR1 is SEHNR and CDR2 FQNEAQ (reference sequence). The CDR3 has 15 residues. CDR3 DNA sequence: TGTGCCAGCAGCTCGGGACAATCGAACACCGGGGAGCTGTTTTTT. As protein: CASSSGQSNTGELFF.

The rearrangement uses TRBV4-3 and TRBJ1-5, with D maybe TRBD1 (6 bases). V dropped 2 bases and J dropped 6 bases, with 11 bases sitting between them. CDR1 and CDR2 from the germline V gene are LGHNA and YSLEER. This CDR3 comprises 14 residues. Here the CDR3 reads CASSQFTGTQPQHF. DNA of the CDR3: TGCGCCAGCAGCCAATTCACAGGGACTCAGCCCCAGCATTTT.

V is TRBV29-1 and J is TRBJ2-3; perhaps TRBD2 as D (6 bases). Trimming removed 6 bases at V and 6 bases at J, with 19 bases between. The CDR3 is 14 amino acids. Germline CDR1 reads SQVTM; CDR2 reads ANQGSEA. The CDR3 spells CSVRDSPAEDTQYF. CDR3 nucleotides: TGCAGCGTGAGGGACTCTCCGGCGGAGGATACGCAGTATTTT.

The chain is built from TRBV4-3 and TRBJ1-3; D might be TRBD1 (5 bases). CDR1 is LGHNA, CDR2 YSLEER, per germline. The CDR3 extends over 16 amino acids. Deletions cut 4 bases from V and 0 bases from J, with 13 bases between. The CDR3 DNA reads TGCGCCAGCAGCCTCGGTCAGGGTAGCTCTGGAAACACCATATATTTT. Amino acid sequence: CASSLGQGSSGNTIYF.

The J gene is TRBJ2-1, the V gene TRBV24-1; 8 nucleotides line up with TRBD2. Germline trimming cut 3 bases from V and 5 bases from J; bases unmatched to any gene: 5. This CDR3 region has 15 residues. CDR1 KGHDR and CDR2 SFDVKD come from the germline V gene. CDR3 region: CATSDLGRAHNEQFF. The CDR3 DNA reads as TGTGCCACCAGTGATCTCGGGAGGGCCCACAATGAGCAGTTCTTC.

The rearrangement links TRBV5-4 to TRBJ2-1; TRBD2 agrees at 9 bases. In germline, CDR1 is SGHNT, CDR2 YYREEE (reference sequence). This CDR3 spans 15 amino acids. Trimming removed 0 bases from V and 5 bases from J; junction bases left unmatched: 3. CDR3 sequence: CASSLELAGDNEQFF. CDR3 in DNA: TGTGCCAGCAGCTTGGAACTAGCGGGCGACAATGAGCAGTTCTTC.

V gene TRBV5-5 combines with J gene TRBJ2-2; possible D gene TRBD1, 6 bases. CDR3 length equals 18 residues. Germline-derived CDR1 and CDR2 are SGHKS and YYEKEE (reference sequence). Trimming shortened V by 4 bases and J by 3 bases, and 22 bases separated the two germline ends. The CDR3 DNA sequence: TGTGCCAGCAGCCCGAGAGACCAGGGGAATTGGGACACCGGGGAGCTGTTTTTT. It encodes CASSPRDQGNWDTGELFF. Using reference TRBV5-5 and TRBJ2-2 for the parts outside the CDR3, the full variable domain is DAGVTQSPTHLIKTRGQQVTLRCSPISGHKSVSWYQQVLGQGPQFIFQYYEKEERGRGNFPDRFSARQFPNYSSELNVNALLLGDSALYLCASSPRDQGNWDTGELFFGEGSRLTVL.

CDR3 in amino acids: CASSFGQGDGYTF. The CDR3 coding sequence is TGTGCCAGCAGCTTCGGCCAGGGGGATGGCTACACCTTC. The rearrangement joins TRBV7-9 to TRBJ1-2; 7 bases agree with TRBD1. The length of the CDR3 is 13 residues. The germline V gene encodes CDR1 SEHNR and CDR2 FQNEAQ (reference sequence). Trimming removed 3 bases from V and 6 bases from J; junction bases left unmatched: 4.

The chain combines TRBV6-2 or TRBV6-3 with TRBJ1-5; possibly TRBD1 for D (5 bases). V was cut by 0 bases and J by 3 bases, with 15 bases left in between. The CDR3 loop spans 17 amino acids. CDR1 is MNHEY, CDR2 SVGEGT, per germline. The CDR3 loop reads CASSYSGQGLLNQPQHF. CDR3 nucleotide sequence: TGTGCCAGCAGTTACTCGGGGCAAGGCCTCCTCAATCAGCCCCAGCATTTT.

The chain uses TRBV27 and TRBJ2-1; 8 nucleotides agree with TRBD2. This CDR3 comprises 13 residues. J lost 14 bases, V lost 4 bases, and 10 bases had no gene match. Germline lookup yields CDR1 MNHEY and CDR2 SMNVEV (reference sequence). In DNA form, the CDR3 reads TGTGCCAGCAGTTCCCTAGCGGGTCAGAAGGAGTTCTTC. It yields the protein CASSSLAGQKEFF.

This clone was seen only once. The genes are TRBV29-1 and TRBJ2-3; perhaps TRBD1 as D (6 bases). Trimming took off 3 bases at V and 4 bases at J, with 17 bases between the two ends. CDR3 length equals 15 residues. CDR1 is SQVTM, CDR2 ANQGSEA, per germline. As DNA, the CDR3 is TGCAGCGTTGAGGGGTTACAGGGACGCGCAGATACGCAGTATTTT. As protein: CSVEGLQGRADTQYF.

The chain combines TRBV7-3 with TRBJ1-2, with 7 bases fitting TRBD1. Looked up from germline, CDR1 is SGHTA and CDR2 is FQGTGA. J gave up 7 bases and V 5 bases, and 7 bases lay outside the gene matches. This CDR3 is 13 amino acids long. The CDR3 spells CASSAQGSSGYTF. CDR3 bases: TGTGCCAGCAGCGCACAGGGGTCCTCTGGCTACACCTTC.

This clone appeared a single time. CDR3 loop: CASSWTGSEAFF. Written as DNA, the CDR3 is TGTGCCAGCAGCTGGACAGGGTCTGAAGCTTTCTTT. The chain has TRBV5-5 and TRBJ1-1, with 8 bases lining up with TRBD1. This CDR3 contains 12 residues. V lost 3 bases, J lost 6 bases, and 1 base stayed unmatched. Germline lookup yields CDR1 SGHKS and CDR2 YYEKEE (reference sequence).

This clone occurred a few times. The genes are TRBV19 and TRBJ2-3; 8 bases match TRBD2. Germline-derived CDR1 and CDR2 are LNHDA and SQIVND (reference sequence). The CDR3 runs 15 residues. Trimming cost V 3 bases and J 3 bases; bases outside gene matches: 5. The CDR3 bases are TGTGCCAGTAGTATCAGCGGGAGTGGAACAGATACGCAGTATTTT. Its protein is CASSISGSGTDTQYF.

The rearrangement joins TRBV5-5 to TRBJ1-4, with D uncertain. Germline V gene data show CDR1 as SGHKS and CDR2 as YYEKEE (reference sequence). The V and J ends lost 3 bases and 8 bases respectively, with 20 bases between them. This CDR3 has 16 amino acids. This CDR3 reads CASSSPGRTSAEKLFF. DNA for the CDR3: TGTGCCAGCAGCTCCCCTGGGAGGACGTCAGCCGAAAAACTGTTTTTT.